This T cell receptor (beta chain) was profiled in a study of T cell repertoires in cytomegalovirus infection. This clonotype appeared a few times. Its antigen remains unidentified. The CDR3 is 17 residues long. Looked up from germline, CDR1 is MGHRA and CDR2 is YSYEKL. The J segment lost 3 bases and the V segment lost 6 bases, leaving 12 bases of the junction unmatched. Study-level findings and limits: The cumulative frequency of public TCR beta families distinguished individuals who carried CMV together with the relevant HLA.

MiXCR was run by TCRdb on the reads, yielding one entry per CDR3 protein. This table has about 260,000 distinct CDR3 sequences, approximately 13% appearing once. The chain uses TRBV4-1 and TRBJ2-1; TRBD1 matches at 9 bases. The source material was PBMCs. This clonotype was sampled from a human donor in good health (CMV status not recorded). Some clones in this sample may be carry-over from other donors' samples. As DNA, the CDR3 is TGCGCCAGCAGTCAAAGGTTCGGGACAGGGAACTACAATGAGCAGTTCTTC. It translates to CASSQRFGTGNYNEQFF.